This entry concerns a single T cell receptor beta chain. The antigen is undetermined. The data belong to a study of STAT5B mutations in CD4+ large granular lymphocyte leukemia. Points from the study as a whole: 8/27 top patient clones versus 2/35 control clones were TRBV06-family. Main leukemic clonotypes were patient-specific, but roughly 25% appeared at low frequency elsewhere. Patient CD4-sorted repertoires looked more clonal than healthy CD4+ repertoires, even without putative leukemic clones.

This was a survey-level run. Here immunoSEQ multiplex PCR was the method, and the copy in TCRdb shows in-frame clones only, minus some. The repertoire includes 30,000 to 35,000 clones, around 89% of them detected once, and more than 0.95% sits in the top ten. This CDR3 contains 15 residues. J was trimmed by 8 bases and V by 0 bases; bases with no gene match: 6. Germline values: CDR1 SGHDT, CDR2 YYEEEE. The V gene is TRBV5-6, the J gene TRBJ2-7, with TRBD1 matching over 12 bases. This receptor was obtained from a human donor in good health. Input material: CD4+ T cells from blood buffy coats. The CDR3 region has the DNA TGTGCCAGCAGCTTGGCCATCAGGGACAGGGGGCAGCAGTACTTC. Residues: CASSLAIRDRGQQYF.